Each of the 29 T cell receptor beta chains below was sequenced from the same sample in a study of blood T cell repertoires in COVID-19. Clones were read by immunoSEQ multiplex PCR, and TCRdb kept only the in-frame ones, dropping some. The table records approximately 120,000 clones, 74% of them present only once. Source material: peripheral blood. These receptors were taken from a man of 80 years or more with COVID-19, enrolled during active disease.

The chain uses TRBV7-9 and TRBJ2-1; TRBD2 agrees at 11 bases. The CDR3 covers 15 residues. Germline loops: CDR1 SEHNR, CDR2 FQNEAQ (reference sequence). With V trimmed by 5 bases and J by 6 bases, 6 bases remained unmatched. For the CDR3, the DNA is TGTGCCAGCAGCGGTGGACTAGCGGGCCTCAATGAGCAGTTCTTC. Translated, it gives CASSGGLAGLNEQFF.

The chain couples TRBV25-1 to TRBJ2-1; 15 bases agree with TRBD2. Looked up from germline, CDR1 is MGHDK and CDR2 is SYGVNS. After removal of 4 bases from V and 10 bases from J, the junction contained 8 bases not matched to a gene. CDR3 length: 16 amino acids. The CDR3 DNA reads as TGTGCCAGCAGTGCCGCCGGGACTAGCGGGGGGAGGGAGCAGTTCTTC. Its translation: CASSAAGTSGGREQFF.

The CDR3 nucleotides read TGCGCCAGCAGCTTGGGGACTAGCCATCAAGAGACCCAGTACTTC. This sequence encodes CASSLGTSHQETQYF. The chain links TRBV5-1 to TRBJ2-5; the match to TRBD2 covers 8 bases. Looked up from germline, CDR1 is SGHRS and CDR2 is YFSETQ. CDR3 length: 15 amino acids. Trimming at V came to 0 bases and at J to 2 bases, leaving 3 bases not matched to a gene.

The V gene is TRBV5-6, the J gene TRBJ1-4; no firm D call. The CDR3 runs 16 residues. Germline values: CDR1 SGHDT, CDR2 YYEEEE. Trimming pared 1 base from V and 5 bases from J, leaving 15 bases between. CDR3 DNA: TGTGCCAGCAGCTTGTTGGCCTTGGCACAAAATGAAAAACTGTTTTTT. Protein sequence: CASSLLALAQNEKLFF.

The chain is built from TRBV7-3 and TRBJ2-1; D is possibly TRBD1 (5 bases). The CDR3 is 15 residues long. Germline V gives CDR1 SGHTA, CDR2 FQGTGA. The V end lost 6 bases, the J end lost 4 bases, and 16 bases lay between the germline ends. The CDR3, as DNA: TGTGCCAGCAGTATAGACAGCAGCCCTTACAATGAGCAGTTCTTC. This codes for CASSIDSSPYNEQFF.

CDR3 protein: CASSTSDNSSYEQYF. The CDR3 nucleotides read TGTGCCAGCAGTACTAGCGACAATAGCTCCTACGAGCAGTACTTC. This rearrangement joins TRBV2 to TRBJ2-7, with 7 bases fitting TRBD2. This CDR3 is 15 amino acids long. Losses at the gene ends were 5 bases for V and 0 bases for J; bases not matched to a gene: 7. In germline, CDR1 is SNHLY, CDR2 FYNNEI.

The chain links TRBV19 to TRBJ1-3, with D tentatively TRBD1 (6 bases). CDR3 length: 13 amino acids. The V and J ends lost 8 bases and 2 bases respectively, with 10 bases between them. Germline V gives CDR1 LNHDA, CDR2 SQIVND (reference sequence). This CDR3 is CASVQGTGNTIYF. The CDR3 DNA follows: TGTGCCAGTGTACAGGGAACTGGAAACACCATATATTTT.

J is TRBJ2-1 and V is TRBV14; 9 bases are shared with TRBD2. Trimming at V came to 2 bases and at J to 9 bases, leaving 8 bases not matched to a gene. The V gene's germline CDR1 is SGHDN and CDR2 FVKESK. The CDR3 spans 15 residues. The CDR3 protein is CASSQIRAGGGEQFF. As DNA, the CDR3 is TGTGCCAGCAGCCAAATCCGGGCGGGAGGGGGTGAGCAGTTCTTC.

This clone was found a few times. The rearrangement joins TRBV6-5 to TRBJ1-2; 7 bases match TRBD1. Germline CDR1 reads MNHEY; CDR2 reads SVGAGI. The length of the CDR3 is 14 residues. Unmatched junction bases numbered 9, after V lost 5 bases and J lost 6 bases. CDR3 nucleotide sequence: TGTGCCAGCAGTAGGGGCAGGGGGGATGATGGCTACACCTTC. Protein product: CASSRGRGDDGYTF.

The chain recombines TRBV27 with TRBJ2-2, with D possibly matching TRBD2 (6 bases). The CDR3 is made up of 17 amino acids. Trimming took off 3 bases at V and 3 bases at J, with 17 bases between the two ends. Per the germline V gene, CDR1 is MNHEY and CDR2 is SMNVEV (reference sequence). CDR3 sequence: CASSFGFRRGYTGELFF. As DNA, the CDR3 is TGTGCCAGCAGTTTTGGTTTTAGGAGGGGCTACACCGGGGAGCTGTTTTTT.

The CDR3 bases are TGTGCCAGCAGCCGGTTACTGAACACTGAAGCTTTCTTT. Translating it yields CASSRLLNTEAFF. The chain links TRBV7-3 to TRBJ1-1; D unresolved. The ends were cut back, 5 bases at V and 0 bases at J, with 7 bases in the middle. The CDR3 length is 13 residues. Germline V lookup: CDR1 SGHTA, CDR2 FQGTGA.

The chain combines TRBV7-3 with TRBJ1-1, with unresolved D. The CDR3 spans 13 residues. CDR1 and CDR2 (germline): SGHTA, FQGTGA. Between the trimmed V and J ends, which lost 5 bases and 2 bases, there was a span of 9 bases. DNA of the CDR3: TGTGCCAGCAGCCCAACATTTAACACTGAAGCTTTCTTT. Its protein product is CASSPTFNTEAFF.

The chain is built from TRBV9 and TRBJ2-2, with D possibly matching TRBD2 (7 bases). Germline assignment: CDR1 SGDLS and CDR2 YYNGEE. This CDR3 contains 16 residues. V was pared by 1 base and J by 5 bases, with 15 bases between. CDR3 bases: TGTGCCAGCAGCGTACGCGGGGGCCGGGAAACCGGGGAGCTGTTTTTT. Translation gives CASSVRGGRETGELFF.

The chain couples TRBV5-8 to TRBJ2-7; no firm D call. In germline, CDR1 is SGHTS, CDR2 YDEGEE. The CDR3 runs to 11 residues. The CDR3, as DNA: TGTGCGCAGATTTCCTTCTACGAGCAGTACTTC. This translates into CAQISFYEQYF. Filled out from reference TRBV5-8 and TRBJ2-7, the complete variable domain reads EAGVTQSPTHLIKTRGQQATLRCSPISGHTSVYWYQQALGLGLQFLLWYDEGEERNRGNFPPRFSGRQFPNYSSELNVNALELEDSALYLCAQISFYEQYFGPGTRLTVT.

The CDR3: CASSPSVQGIGEQYF. The DNA for the CDR3 is TGTGCCAGCTCACCCTCCGTTCAGGGAATCGGGGAGCAGTACTTC. The chain employs TRBV18 and TRBJ2-7, with D possibly being TRBD1 (5 bases). Germline loops: CDR1 KGHSH, CDR2 LQKENI. The V end lost 3 bases, the J end lost 7 bases, and 19 bases lay between the germline ends. This CDR3 has 15 amino acids.

CDR3 coding DNA: TGTGCCAGCAGCCGGCTAGCGGGAGGAGATACGCAGTATTTT. Its protein is CASSRLAGGDTQYF. V usage is TRBV5-6 and J usage is TRBJ2-3; 11 positions agree with TRBD2. The CDR3 runs 14 residues. V lost 4 bases to trimming and J lost 5 bases; unmatched junction nucleotides: 3. Germline V gene lookup returns CDR1 SGHDT and CDR2 YYEEEE.

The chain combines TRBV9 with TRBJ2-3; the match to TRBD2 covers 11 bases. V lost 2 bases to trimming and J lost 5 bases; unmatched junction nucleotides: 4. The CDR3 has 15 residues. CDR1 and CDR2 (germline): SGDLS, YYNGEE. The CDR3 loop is CASSVLAGGVDTQYF. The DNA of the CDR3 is TGTGCCAGCAGCGTGCTAGCGGGAGGTGTAGATACGCAGTATTTT.

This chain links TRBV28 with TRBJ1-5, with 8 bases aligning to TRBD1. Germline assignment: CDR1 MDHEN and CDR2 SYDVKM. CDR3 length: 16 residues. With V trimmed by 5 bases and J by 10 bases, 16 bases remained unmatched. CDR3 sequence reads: CASSLGPGTGDYPQHF. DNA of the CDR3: TGTGCCAGCAGTCTAGGGCCAGGGACAGGTGACTATCCCCAGCATTTT.

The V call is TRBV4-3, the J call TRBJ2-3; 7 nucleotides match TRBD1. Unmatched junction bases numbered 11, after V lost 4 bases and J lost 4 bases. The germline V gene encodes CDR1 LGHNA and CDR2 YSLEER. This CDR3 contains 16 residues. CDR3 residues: CASSPREGAAADTQYF. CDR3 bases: TGCGCCAGCAGCCCTCGTGAGGGGGCAGCGGCAGATACGCAGTATTTT.

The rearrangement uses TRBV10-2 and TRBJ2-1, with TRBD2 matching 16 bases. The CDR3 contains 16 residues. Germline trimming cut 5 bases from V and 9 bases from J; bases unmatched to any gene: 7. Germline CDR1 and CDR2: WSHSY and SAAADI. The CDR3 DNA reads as TGCGCCAGCAGTCCCGGGACTAGCGGGAGGGCCATTGAGCAGTTCTTC. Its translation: CASSPGTSGRAIEQFF.

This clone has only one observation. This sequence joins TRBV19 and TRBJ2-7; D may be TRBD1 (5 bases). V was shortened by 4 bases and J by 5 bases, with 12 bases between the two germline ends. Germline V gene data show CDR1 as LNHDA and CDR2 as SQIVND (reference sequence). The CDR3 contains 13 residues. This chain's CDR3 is CASSTQGRDEQYF. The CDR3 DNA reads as TGTGCCAGTAGTACCCAGGGAAGGGACGAGCAGTACTTC.

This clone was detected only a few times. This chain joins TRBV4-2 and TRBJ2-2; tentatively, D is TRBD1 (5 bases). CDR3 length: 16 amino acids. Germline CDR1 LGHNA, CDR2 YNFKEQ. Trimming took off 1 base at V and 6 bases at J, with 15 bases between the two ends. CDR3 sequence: CASSQGVRVGAGELFF. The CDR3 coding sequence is TGTGCCAGCAGCCAAGGGGTCAGGGTTGGAGCCGGGGAGCTGTTTTTT.

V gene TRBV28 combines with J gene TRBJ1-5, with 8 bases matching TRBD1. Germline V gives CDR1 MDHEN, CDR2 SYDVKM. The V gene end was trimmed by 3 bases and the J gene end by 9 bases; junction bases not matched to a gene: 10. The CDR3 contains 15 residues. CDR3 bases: TGTGCCAGCAGTTTCGGTGGCAGGGGGCGTACGCCCCAGCATTTT. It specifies CASSFGGRGRTPQHF.

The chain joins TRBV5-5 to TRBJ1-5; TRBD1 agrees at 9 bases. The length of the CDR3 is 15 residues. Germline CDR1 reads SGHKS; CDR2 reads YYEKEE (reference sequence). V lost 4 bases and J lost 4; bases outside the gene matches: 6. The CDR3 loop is CASSPGTGFNQPQHF. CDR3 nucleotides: TGTGCCAGCAGCCCCGGGACAGGGTTTAATCAGCCCCAGCATTTT.

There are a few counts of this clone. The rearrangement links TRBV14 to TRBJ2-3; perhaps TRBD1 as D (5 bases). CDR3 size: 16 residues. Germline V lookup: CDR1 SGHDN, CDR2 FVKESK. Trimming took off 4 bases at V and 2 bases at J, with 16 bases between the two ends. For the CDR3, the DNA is TGTGCCAGCAGCCCGATTAGGGGTGTATCCACAGATACGCAGTATTTT. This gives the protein CASSPIRGVSTDTQYF.

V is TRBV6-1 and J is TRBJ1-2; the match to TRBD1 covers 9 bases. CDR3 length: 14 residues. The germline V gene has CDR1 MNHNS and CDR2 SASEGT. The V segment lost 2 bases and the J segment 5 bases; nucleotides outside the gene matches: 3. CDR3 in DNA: TGTGCCAGCAGTGAATACGGGACAGGGTATGGCTACACCTTC. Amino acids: CASSEYGTGYGYTF.

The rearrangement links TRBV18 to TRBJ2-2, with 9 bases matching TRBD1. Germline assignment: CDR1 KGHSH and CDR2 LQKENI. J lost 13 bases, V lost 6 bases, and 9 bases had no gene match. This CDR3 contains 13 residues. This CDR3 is CASSLGQGPSLFF. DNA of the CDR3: TGTGCCAGCTCGCTTGGACAGGGGCCTTCGCTGTTTTTT.

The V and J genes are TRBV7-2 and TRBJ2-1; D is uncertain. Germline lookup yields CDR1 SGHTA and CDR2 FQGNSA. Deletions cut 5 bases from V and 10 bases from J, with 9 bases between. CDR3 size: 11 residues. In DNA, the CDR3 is TGTGCCAGCAGCGAGCGCCGCGAGCAGTTCTTC. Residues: CASSERREQFF.

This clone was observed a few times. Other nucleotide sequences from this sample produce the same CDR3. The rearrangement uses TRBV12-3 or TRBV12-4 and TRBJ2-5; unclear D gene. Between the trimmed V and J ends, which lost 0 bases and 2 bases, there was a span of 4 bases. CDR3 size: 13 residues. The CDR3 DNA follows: TGTGCCAGCAGTTTAGCAGAGCAAGAGACCCAGTACTTC. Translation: CASSLAEQETQYF.